One sample yielded the 23 T cell receptor beta chains listed below, sequenced in a study of cytomegalovirus exposure and HLA in healthy donors. The PCR was carried out with 60 Vbeta primers and 13 Jbeta primers. Clones were read by immunoSEQ multiplex PCR, and TCRdb kept only the in-frame ones, dropping some. The sample contains roughly 130,000 clones, approximately 68% of which appear only once. Sequenced material: PBMCs. These receptors originate from a man aged 25-45 years in good health and CMV-seropositive.

This clone was observed a handful of times. V gene TRBV19 combines with J gene TRBJ1-5; 7 positions match TRBD1. The CDR3 spans 13 residues. Trimming took 8 bases from V and 5 from J; bases not matched to a gene: 6. CDR1 and CDR2 (germline): LNHDA, SQIVND (reference sequence). The chain's CDR3 is CASGYRGDQPQHF. The CDR3, as DNA: TGTGCCAGTGGGTACAGGGGCGATCAGCCCCAGCATTTT.

This chain connects TRBV5-1 to TRBJ1-2, with TRBD1 identical over 9 bases. V dropped 2 bases and J dropped 8; count of bases not matched to a gene: 10. From germline, CDR1 is SGHRS and CDR2 YFSETQ. The CDR3 covers 15 residues. The CDR3 loop reads CASSFLGATGGGYTF. The CDR3 DNA reads as TGCGCCAGCAGCTTCCTAGGGGCGACAGGGGGAGGCTACACCTTC.

The J gene is TRBJ2-5, the V gene TRBV29-1; D is ambiguous. With the DNA end fitting TRBJ2-7 better, the J assignment may be wrong. Germline V gene sequence: CDR1 SQVTM, CDR2 ANQGSEA. The CDR3 totals 10 residues. The CDR3 region has the DNA TGCAGCGTCGCCACCTACGAGCAGTACTTC. It codes for CSVATYEQYF.

The chain couples TRBV6-6 to TRBJ2-7, with D tentatively TRBD1 (6 bases). The CDR3 is made up of 14 amino acids. Per germline, CDR1 MNHNY and CDR2 SVGAGI (reference sequence). Trimming stripped 4 bases from V and 6 bases from J, with 16 bases between. CDR3 amino acids: CASSSRDNNLEQYF. In nucleotides, the CDR3 is TGTGCCAGCAGTTCCCGGGACAACAACCTCGAGCAGTACTTC.

The chain recombines TRBV27 with TRBJ2-6; D unclear. The CDR3 covers 15 residues. The V and J ends lost 3 bases and 0 bases respectively, with 6 bases between them. CDR1 MNHEY and CDR2 SMNVEV come from the germline V gene (reference sequence). The CDR3 loop reads CASSFGPSGANVLTF. The CDR3 nucleotides read TGTGCCAGCAGTTTCGGTCCCTCTGGGGCCAACGTCCTGACTTTC. The variable domain in full, with the rest retrieved from reference TRBV27 and TRBJ2-6, is EAQVTQNPRYLITVTGKKLTVTCSQNMNHEYMSWYRQDPGLGLRQIYYSMNVEVTDKGDVPEGYKVSRKEKRNFPLILESPSPNQTSLYFCASSFGPSGANVLTFGAGSRLTVL.

The chain links TRBV29-1 to TRBJ2-5; no definite D call. Trimming shortened V by 7 bases and J by 5 bases, and 11 bases separated the two germline ends. The CDR3 covers 11 residues. From germline, CDR1 is SQVTM and CDR2 ANQGSEA. The CDR3 protein is CSGVKLETQYF. In DNA, the CDR3 is TGCAGCGGAGTGAAGTTGGAGACCCAGTACTTC.

The V call is TRBV5-1, the J call TRBJ2-1, with 11 bases fitting TRBD2. V lost 2 bases and J lost 7; bases outside the gene matches: 5. Germline V gene lookup returns CDR1 SGHRS and CDR2 YFSETQ. The CDR3 runs 15 residues. CDR3 amino acids: CASSFTSGSPNEQFF. In DNA, the CDR3 is TGCGCCAGCAGCTTTACTAGCGGGAGTCCGAATGAGCAGTTCTTC.

This chain links TRBV5-6 with TRBJ2-3; 9 bases match TRBD2. Germline V gives CDR1 SGHDT, CDR2 YYEEEE. CDR3 length equals 16 residues. With V trimmed by 4 bases and J by 2 bases, 8 bases remained unmatched. CDR3 amino acids: CASSRQTSGDTDTQYF. The CDR3 DNA is TGTGCCAGCAGCCGCCAGACTAGCGGAGACACAGATACGCAGTATTTT.

The chain carries TRBV28 and TRBJ1-2; D may be TRBD1 (5 bases). The CDR3 runs 14 residues. V lost 3 bases and J lost 2, with 10 bases in between. Germline V lookup: CDR1 MDHEN, CDR2 SYDVKM. CDR3 amino acids: CASSFQGPNYGYTF. In DNA form, the CDR3 reads TGTGCCAGCAGTTTTCAGGGCCCGAACTATGGCTACACCTTC.

There are a few counts of this clone. V and J are TRBV5-1 and TRBJ1-1, with D possibly TRBD1 on 6 matching bases. Looked up from germline, CDR1 is SGHRS and CDR2 is YFSETQ. This CDR3 spans 14 amino acids. Deletions cut 3 bases from V and 1 base from J, with 10 bases between. The CDR3 DNA is TGCGCCAGCAGCTCCCAGGGGCCGAACACTGAAGCTTTCTTT. Amino acids: CASSSQGPNTEAFF.

J is TRBJ2-5 and V is TRBV5-1; weak D call: TRBD1 (6 bases). CDR1 and CDR2 from the germline V gene are SGHRS and YFSETQ. CDR3 length equals 13 residues. Trimming took off 2 bases at V and 2 bases at J, with 7 bases between the two ends. CDR3 amino acids: CASSFTGQETQYF. CDR3 nucleotide sequence: TGCGCCAGCAGCTTCACAGGGCAAGAGACCCAGTACTTC.

CDR3 nucleotides: TGTGCCAGCAGCCACCCGAGGGATGAGCAGTTCTTC. It encodes CASSHPRDEQFF. The chain uses TRBV7-9 and TRBJ2-1, with TRBD2 as a possible D gene (5 bases). CDR3 length equals 12 residues. Trimming took off 5 bases at V and 8 bases at J, with 10 bases between the two ends. Germline-derived CDR1 and CDR2 are SEHNR and FQNEAQ (reference sequence).

Only a few counts were recorded for this clone. The sample holds other DNA sequences that translate to the same CDR3. This chain connects TRBV7-9 to TRBJ2-7; no clear D gene. This CDR3 is built from 12 residues. Germline CDR1 and CDR2: SEHNR and FQNEAQ (reference sequence). Trimming pared 1 base from V and 3 bases from J, leaving 4 bases between. The chain's CDR3 is CASSLGVYEQYF. In nucleotides, the CDR3 is TGTGCCAGCAGCTTAGGCGTCTACGAGCAGTACTTC.

The chain uses TRBV27 and TRBJ2-1, with 11 bases that match TRBD2. The CDR3 consists of 15 residues. Germline CDR1 is MNHEY and CDR2 is SMNVEV (reference sequence). V lost 7 bases, J lost 0 bases, and 2 bases stayed unmatched. The CDR3 coding sequence is TGTGCCAGCAATAGCGGGAGGGCCTCCTACAATGAGCAGTTCTTC. Translation gives CASNSGRASYNEQFF.

The chain joins TRBV1 to TRBJ2-1; no DNA check was done on the table's D call, TRBD2. TRBV1 is a documented pseudogene. The CDR3 extends over 13 amino acids. Here the CDR3 reads CTSSPLGHNEQFF. CDR3 DNA: TGCACCAGCAGCCCGCTAGGTCACAATGAGCAGTTCTTC.

This chain links TRBV7-2 with TRBJ2-6; TRBD2 might be the D (5 bases). Trimming stripped 4 bases from V and 0 bases from J, with 10 bases between. The length of the CDR3 is 16 residues. Per the germline V gene, CDR1 is SGHTA and CDR2 is FQGNSA. The CDR3 coding sequence is TGTGCCAGCAGCTCTAGCAGTAGCTCTGGGGCCAACGTCCTGACTTTC. Translation gives CASSSSSSSGANVLTF.

The chain is built from TRBV4-2 and TRBJ2-7; perhaps TRBD1 as D (6 bases). The CDR3 is 16 amino acids. Germline V lookup: CDR1 LGHNA, CDR2 YNFKEQ. Trimming removed 5 bases from V and 5 bases from J, with 22 bases in between. This chain's CDR3 is CASSSLRGIAGDEQYF. As DNA, the CDR3 is TGTGCCAGCAGCTCCCTCAGGGGTATTGCAGGGGACGAGCAGTACTTC.

Here the CDR3 DNA reads TGTGCCAGCAGCGCCGGGACTAGCGGATACAATGAGCAGTTCTTC. It yields the protein CASSAGTSGYNEQFF. The chain carries TRBV14 and TRBJ2-1, with 11 bases matching TRBD2. Germline values: CDR1 SGHDN, CDR2 FVKESK. The length of the CDR3 is 15 residues. V lost 5 bases and J lost 4; bases outside the gene matches: 4.

This chain joins TRBV11-2 and TRBJ2-2; 9 bases map to TRBD2. CDR1 SGHAT and CDR2 FQNNGV come from the germline V gene. The CDR3 runs to 14 residues. After removal of 4 bases from V and 6 bases from J, the junction contained 3 bases not matched to a gene. CDR3 nucleotide sequence: TGTGCCAGCAGCTACCGGACTAGCGCCGGGGAGCTGTTTTTT. This gives the protein CASSYRTSAGELFF.

This clone appeared a few times. The chain recombines TRBV6-5 with TRBJ1-4, with D possibly TRBD1 on 5 matching bases. The CDR3 has 13 amino acids. The V end was cut by 6 bases, the J end by 4 bases, with 9 bases between. The germline V gene has CDR1 MNHEY and CDR2 SVGAGI. The CDR3 reads CASRKRGNEKLFF. CDR3 nucleotide sequence: TGTGCCAGCAGGAAAAGGGGTAATGAAAAACTGTTTTTT.

V gene TRBV5-6 combines with J gene TRBJ2-7; 7 bases map to TRBD1. Losses at the gene ends were 7 bases for V and 5 bases for J; bases not matched to a gene: 9. Germline V gene sequence: CDR1 SGHDT, CDR2 YYEEEE. The CDR3 is 13 amino acids. CDR3 sequence: CASRKVGGDEQYF. The CDR3 DNA reads TGTGCCAGCCGAAAGGTAGGGGGCGACGAGCAGTACTTC.

V is TRBV4-2 and J is TRBJ2-3; 7 bases are shared with TRBD1. J was trimmed by 6 bases and V by 1 base; bases with no gene match: 7. Looked up from germline, CDR1 is LGHNA and CDR2 is YNFKEQ. The CDR3 consists of 15 residues. The CDR3, as DNA: TGTGCCAGCAGCCAAGGACAGGGACGACTTGATACGCAGTATTTT. Protein product: CASSQGQGRLDTQYF.

J is TRBJ1-5 and V is TRBV19, with 9 bases lining up with TRBD1. Germline V lookup: CDR1 LNHDA, CDR2 SQIVND (reference sequence). V lost 6 bases, J lost 3 bases, and 15 bases stayed unmatched. The CDR3 contains 18 residues. For the CDR3, the DNA is TGTGCCAGTAGGGCGGTGAGATGGTGGGACAGGGACAATCAGCCCCAGCATTTT. Translated, it gives CASRAVRWWDRDNQPQHF. The full variable domain, its missing parts supplied by reference TRBV19 and TRBJ1-5, is DGGITQSPKYLFRKEGQNVTLSCEQNLNHDAMYWYRQDPGQGLRLIYYSQIVNDFQKGDIAEGYSVSREKKESFPLTVTSAQKNPTAFYLCASRAVRWWDRDNQPQHFGDGTRLSIL.